This is a list of T cell receptor beta chains from one sample in a study of T cell repertoires in cytomegalovirus infection. TCRdb itself ran the reads through MiXCR, one entry per CDR3 protein. The table includes roughly 990,000 distinct CDR3 sequences, more than 25% detected once. These receptors lack a known antigen. This specimen consisted of cultured CD8+ T cells from PBMCs, obtained from culture after CMV antigen stimulation. The receptors shown here come from a human donor in good health (CMV status not recorded). Some clones in this sample may be carry-over from other donors' samples. The conserved cysteine and the conserved F or W are not part of the CDR3 here.

v_call	j_call	cdr3_aa
TRBV2	TRBJ2-1	ASSRRGRVYEQF
TRBV28	TRBJ2-2	AHRAYAGELF
TRBV27	TRBJ1-3	ASSLSQSSGNTIY
TRBV7-6	TRBJ1-5	ASSLSGQNDQPQH
TRBV6-2/TRBV6-3	TRBJ1-1	ASSRSKNTEAF
TRBV4-1	TRBJ1-6	ASSQPTGGHSPLH
TRBV3-1	TRBJ1-2	ASSQDWTMYYGYT
TRBV29-1	TRBJ1-2	SVEAGQGMDGYT
TRBV5-1	TRBJ2-5	ASSQRVWTSGQETQY
TRBV7-9	TRBJ1-1	ASSFMGQGTNTEAF
TRBV7-2	TRBJ2-1	ASSLTWTTYNEQF
TRBV12-3/TRBV12-4	TRBJ2-2	ASSSEPGIFAAGELF
TRBV14	TRBJ1-1	ASSHAGQGLNTEAF
TRBV6-1	TRBJ1-5	ASRTGIIEPQH
TRBV7-6	TRBJ2-1	ASSLLDSTAGNEQF
TRBV19	TRBJ2-1	ASSWQGKVEQF
TRBV7-8	TRBJ1-3	ASSPRRGLGNTIY
TRBV20-1	TRBJ1-2	SARPGTPGIGYT
TRBV6-2/TRBV6-3	TRBJ2-1	ATTGARWNNEQF
TRBV19	TRBJ1-1	ASSIIAGGTWQFLNTEAF
TRBV3-1	TRBJ2-3	ASSPATSMDDTQY
TRBV12-3/TRBV12-4	TRBJ2-3	ASSPLWEDTQY
TRBV7-9	TRBJ2-3	ASSRGGGVADTQY
TRBV29-1	TRBJ2-1	SVDLTGGNYEQF
TRBV24-1	TRBJ2-2	ATAGGANTGELF
TRBV28	TRBJ1-5	ASSLHRVQNQPQH
TRBV2	TRBJ2-1	ASSVSGGGNEQF
TRBV6-5	TRBJ2-2	ASTLAGTDITGELF
TRBV6-6	TRBJ1-1	AAGALGRGTEAF
TRBV20-1	TRBJ2-6	SALPQEANVLT
TRBV6-6	TRBJ1-2	ASGGQGVSYT
TRBV2	TRBJ1-5	ASTAASQPQH
TRBV6-2/TRBV6-3	TRBJ1-5	ASSYLSTATNQPQH
TRBV6-2/TRBV6-3	TRBJ1-3	ASSYSDTPSGNTIY
TRBV10-3	TRBJ2-2	ASGWEGQKTNTGERF
TRBV6-1	TRBJ2-3	ASSQTSGDTDTQY
TRBV7-2	TRBJ2-4	ASSGRDRGLYIQY
TRBV19	TRBJ1-2	ASSLKRYREQPYGYT
TRBV4-1	TRBJ2-1	ASSQDSVREWIEF